This record covers a single T cell receptor (beta chain). Antigen unknown. The junction had 3 bases not matched to a gene; V was cut back by 6 bases and J by 3 bases. The CDR3 runs 13 residues. From germline, CDR1 is MDHEN and CDR2 SYDVKM. Unique molecular identifiers tagged the TCR beta cDNA libraries. Between about 1 and 10 million T cells gave rise to hundreds of thousands of cDNA molecules. Each CDR3 protein gets one entry after TCRdb re-called the PCR reads with MiXCR. Of almost 700,000 distinct CDR3 sequences listed, about 60% are singletons. This specimen belongs to a study of post-analysis software for immune sequencing data. The wider study: Relapsing-remitting, secondary progressive and progressive-relapsing multiple sclerosis courses were included.

Findings and limits, study-wide: People with multiple sclerosis had a significantly lower normalized Chao1 diversity than controls did. In patients, TRBV5-6, TRBV5-1 and TRBV20-1 belonged to five or six TRBV segments found more frequently than in controls. Co-batched samples clustered tightly together by F measure.

V is TRBV28 and J is TRBJ1-2, with TRBD1 matching over 8 bases. This TCR derives from a girl aged 2 to 10 with multiple sclerosis. The specimen sequenced was blood. DNA of the CDR3: TGTGCCAGCAGACAGACAGGGGACTATGGCTACACCTTC. It is translated as CASRQTGDYGYTF.